This T cell receptor beta chain came from a study of identical twins. Study observations and caveats: Carriage of fewer insertions was seen in abundant cord blood beta clonotypes, whereas memory repertoires showed none.

A universal primer site came from template switching; cDNA carried unique molecular identifiers. TCRdb re-called the 5' RACE reads with MiXCR, one entry per CDR3 protein. The data contain about 920,000 distinct CDR3 sequences, 12% of them seen just once; the ten biggest clones take up around 1.5%. Comment on this clonotype: Its antigen is not known.

Losses at the gene ends were 3 bases for V and 4 bases for J; bases not matched to a gene: 8. This CDR3 has 16 residues. Germline V gene data show CDR1 as SGHRS and CDR2 as YFSETQ. A further study also used this sample, focusing on yellow fever vaccine responses in identical twins. According to that study: Reports say the vaccine T cell response in twins looked partly convergent and partly personalized.

The source material was PBMCs. The chain has TRBV5-1 and TRBJ2-2, with 8 bases fitting TRBD1. This receptor was obtained from a woman in her late teens or twenties in good health. The DNA for the CDR3 is TGCGCCAGCAGCTCTGGACAGGGTTTGGTCACCGGGGAGCTGTTTTTT. As protein: CASSSGQGLVTGELFF.